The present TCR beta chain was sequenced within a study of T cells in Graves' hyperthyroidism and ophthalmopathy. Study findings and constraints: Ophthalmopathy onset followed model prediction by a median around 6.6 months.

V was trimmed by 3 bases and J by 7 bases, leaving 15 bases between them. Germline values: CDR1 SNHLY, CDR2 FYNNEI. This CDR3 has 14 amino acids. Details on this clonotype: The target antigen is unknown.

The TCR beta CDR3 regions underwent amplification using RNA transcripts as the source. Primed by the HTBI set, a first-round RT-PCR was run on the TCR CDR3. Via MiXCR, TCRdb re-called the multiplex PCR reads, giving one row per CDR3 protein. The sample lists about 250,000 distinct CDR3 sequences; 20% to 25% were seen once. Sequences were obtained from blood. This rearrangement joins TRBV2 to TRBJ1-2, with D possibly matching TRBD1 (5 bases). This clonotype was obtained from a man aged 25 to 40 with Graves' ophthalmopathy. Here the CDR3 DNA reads TGTGCCAGCAGTGATAGGGGTACCTCTATTGGCTACACCTTC. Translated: CASSDRGTSIGYTF.